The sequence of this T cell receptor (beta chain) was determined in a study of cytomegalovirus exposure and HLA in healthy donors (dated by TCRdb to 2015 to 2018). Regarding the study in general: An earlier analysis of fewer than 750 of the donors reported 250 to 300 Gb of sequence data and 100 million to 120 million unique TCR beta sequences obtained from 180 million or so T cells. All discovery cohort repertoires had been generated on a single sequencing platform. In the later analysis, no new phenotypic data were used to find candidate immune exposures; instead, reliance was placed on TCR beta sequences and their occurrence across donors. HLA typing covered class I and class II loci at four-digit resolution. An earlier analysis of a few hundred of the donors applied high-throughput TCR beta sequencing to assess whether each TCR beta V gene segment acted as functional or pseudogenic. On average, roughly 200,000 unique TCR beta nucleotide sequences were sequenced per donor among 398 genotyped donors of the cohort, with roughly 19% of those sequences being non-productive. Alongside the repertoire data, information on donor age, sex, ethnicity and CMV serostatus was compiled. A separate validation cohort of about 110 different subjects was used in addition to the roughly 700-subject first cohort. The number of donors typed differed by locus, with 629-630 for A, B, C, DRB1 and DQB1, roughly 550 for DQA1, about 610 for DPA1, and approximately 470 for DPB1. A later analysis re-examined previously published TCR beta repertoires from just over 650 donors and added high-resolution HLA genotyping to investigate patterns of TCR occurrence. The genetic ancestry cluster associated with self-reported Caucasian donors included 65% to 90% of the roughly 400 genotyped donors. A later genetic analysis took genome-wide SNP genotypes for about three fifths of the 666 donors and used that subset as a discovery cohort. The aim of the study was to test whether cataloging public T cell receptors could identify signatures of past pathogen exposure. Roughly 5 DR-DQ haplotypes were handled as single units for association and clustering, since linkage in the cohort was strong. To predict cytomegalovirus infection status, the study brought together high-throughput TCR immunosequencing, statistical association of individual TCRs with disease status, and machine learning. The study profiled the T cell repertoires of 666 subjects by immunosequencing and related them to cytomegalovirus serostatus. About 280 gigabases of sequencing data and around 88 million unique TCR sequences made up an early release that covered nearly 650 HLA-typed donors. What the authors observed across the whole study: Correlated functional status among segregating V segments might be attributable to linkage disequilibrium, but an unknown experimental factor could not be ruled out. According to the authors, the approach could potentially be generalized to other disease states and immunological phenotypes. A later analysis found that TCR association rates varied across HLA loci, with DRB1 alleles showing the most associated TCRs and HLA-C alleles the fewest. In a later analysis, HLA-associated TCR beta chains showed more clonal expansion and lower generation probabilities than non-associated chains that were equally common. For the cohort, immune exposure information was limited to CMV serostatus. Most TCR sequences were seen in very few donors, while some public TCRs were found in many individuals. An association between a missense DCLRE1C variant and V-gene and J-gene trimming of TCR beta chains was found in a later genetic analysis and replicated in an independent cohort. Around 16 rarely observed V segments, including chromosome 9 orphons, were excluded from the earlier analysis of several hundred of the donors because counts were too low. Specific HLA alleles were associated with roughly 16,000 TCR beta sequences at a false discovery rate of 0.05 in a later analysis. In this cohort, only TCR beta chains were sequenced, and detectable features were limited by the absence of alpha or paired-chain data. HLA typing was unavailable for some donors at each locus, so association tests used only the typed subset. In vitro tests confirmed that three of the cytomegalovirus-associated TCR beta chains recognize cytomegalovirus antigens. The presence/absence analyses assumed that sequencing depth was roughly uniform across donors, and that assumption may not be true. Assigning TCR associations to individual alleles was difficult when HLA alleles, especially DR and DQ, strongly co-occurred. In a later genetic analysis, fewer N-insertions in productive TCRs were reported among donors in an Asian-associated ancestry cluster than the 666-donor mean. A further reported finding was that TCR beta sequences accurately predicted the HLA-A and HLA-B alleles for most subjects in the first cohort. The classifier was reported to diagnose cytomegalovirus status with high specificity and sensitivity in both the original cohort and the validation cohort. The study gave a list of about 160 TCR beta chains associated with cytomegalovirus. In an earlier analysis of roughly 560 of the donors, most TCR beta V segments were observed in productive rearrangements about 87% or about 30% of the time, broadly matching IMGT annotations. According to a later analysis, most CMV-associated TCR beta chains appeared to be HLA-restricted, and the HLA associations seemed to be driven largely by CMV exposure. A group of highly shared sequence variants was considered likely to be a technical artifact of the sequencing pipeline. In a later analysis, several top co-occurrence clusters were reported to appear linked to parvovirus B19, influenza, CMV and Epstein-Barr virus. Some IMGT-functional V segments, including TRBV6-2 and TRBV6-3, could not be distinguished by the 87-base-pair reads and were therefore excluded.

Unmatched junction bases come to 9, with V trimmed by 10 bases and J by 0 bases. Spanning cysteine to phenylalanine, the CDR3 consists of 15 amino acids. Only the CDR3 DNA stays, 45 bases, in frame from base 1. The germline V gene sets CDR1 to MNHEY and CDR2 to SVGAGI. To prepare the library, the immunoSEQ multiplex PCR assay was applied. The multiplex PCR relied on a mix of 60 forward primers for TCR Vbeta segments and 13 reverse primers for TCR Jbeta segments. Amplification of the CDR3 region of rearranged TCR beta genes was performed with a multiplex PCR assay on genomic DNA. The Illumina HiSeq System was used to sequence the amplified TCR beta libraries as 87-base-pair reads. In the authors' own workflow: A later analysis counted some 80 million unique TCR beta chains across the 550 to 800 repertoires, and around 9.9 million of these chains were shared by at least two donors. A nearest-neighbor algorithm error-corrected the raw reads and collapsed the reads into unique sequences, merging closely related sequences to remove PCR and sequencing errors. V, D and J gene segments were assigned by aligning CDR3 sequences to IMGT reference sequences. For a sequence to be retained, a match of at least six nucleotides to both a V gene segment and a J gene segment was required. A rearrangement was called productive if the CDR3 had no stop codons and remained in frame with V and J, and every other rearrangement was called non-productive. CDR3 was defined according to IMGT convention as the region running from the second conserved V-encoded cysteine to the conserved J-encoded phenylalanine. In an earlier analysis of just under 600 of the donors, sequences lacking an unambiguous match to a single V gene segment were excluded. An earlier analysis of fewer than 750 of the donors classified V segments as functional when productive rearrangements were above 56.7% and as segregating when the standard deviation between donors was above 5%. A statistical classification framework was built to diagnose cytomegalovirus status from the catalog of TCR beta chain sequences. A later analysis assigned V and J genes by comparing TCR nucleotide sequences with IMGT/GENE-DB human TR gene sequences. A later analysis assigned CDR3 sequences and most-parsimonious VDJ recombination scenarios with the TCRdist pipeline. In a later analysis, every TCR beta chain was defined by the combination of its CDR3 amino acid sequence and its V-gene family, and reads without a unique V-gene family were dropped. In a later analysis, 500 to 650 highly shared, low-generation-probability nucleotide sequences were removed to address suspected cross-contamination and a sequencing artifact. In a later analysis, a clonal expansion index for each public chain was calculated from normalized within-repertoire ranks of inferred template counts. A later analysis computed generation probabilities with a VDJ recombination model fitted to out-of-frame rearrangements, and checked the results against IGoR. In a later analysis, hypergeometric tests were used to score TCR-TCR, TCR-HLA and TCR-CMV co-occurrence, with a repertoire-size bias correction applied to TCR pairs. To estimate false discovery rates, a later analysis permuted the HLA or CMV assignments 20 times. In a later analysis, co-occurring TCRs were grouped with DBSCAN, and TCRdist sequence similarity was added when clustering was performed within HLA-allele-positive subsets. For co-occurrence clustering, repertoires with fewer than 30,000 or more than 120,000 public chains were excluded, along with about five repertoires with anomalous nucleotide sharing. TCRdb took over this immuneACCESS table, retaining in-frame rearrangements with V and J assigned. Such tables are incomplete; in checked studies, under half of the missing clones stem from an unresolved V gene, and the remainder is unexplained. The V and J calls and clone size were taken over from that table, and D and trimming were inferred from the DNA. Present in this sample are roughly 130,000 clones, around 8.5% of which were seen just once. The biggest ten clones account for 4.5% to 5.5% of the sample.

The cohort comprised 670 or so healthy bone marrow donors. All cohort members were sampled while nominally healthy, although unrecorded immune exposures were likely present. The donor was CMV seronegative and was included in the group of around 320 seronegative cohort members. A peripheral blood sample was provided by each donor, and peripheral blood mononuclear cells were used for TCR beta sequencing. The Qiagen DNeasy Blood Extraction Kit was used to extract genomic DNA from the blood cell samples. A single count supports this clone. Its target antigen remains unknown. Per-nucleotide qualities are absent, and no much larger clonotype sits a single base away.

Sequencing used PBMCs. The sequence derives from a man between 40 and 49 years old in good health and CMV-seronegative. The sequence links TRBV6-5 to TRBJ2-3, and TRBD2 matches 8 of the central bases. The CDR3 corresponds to CATGRGSVSTDTQYF. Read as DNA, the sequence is TGTGCCACCGGGAGGGGCTCGGTCAGCACAGATACGCAGTATTTT.